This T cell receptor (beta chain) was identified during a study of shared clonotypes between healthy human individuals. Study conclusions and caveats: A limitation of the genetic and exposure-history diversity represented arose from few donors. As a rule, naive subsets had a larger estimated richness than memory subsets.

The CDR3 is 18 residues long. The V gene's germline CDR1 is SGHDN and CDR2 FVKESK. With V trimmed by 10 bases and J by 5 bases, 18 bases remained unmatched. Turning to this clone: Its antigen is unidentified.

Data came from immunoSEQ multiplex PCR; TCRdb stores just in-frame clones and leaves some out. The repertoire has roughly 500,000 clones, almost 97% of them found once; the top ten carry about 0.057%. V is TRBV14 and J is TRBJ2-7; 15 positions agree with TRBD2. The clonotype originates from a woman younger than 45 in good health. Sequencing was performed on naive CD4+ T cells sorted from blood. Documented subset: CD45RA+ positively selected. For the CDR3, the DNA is TGTGCCACCCCACTCCGGGGACTAGCGGGAGGTGGGGAGCACGAGCAGTACTTC. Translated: CATPLRGLAGGGEHEQYF.